This entry is about one TCR beta chain. This clone was observed a single time. The antigen it recognizes is unknown. No clone much larger than this one lies a single base away; base qualities are absent. CDR1 and CDR2, looked up from the germline V gene, are SGDLS and YYNGEE. V has 0 bases trimmed and J has 5 bases trimmed; junction bases matching no gene number 8. The CDR3 spans 15 residues, from the cysteine through the phenylalanine. The kept DNA is CDR3 alone, 45 bases in frame from the first base. The library was generated by the immunoSEQ multiplex PCR assay. The multiplex PCR relied on a mix of 60 forward primers for TCR Vbeta segments and 13 reverse primers for TCR Jbeta segments. Amplification of the CDR3 region of rearranged TCR beta genes was performed with a multiplex PCR assay on genomic DNA. The amplified TCR beta libraries were sequenced on the Illumina HiSeq System as 87-base-pair reads. Regarding the original processing steps: A later analysis tallied roughly 80 million unique TCR beta chains across the 666 repertoires, and about 10 million of those chains were shared by two or more donors. To remove PCR and sequencing errors, raw reads were error-corrected and collapsed into unique sequences using a nearest-neighbor algorithm that merged closely related sequences. CDR3 sequences were aligned to IMGT reference sequences to assign V, D and J gene segments. For a sequence to be retained, a match of at least six nucleotides was required to both a V gene segment and a J gene segment. A rearrangement was called productive if the CDR3 had no stop codons and remained in frame with V and J, and every other rearrangement was called non-productive. Following IMGT convention, CDR3 was defined as the stretch from the second conserved V-encoded cysteine to the conserved J-encoded phenylalanine. The earlier analysis of about 530 of the donors excluded any sequence lacking an unambiguous match to a single V gene segment. An earlier analysis of several hundred of the donors called V segments functional above 56.7% productive rearrangements and segregating when the between-donor standard deviation exceeded 5%. A statistical classification framework was developed to diagnose cytomegalovirus status using the catalog of TCR beta chain sequences. In a later analysis, TCR nucleotide sequences were compared against IMGT/GENE-DB human TR gene sequences so that V and J genes could be assigned. Using the TCRdist pipeline, a later analysis assigned CDR3 sequences along with most-parsimonious VDJ recombination scenarios. In a later analysis, each TCR beta chain was defined by its CDR3 amino acid sequence together with its V-gene family, and reads without a unique V-gene family were excluded. To address suspected cross-contamination and a sequencing artifact, a later analysis removed a few hundred highly shared, low-generation-probability nucleotide sequences. In a later analysis, a clonal expansion index for each public chain was calculated from normalized within-repertoire ranks of inferred template counts. In a later analysis, generation probabilities were computed using a VDJ recombination model fitted to out-of-frame rearrangements, and the results were checked against IGoR. In a later analysis, hypergeometric tests were used to score TCR-TCR, TCR-HLA and TCR-CMV co-occurrence, with a repertoire-size bias correction applied to TCR pairs. In a later analysis, false discovery rates were estimated by permuting HLA or CMV assignments 20 times. In a later analysis, co-occurring TCRs were grouped with DBSCAN, and TCRdist sequence similarity was added when clustering was performed within HLA-allele-positive subsets. Repertoires with fewer than 30,000 or more than 120,000 public chains, plus five repertoires with anomalous nucleotide sharing, were excluded from co-occurrence clustering. TCRdb re-hosts the immuneACCESS table, in-frame sequences only. Its copies lack some clones; in the studies checked, an unresolved V gene accounts for under half of them, and the cause for the rest is not known. V and J calls and clone size are as listed in that table; D and trimming were resolved from the DNA. For this sample the table gives 100,000 to 150,000 clones, of which 70% to 85% were detected only once. 9.5% to 15% of the sample is held by the ten biggest clonotypes.

The cohort comprised 550 to 700 healthy bone marrow donors. At the time of sampling, all cohort members were nominally healthy, though unrecorded immune exposures were likely present. The donor was CMV seropositive and belonged to the group of about 290 seropositive cohort members. A peripheral blood sample was collected from each donor, and TCR beta sequencing was performed on peripheral blood mononuclear cells. The Qiagen DNeasy Blood Extraction Kit was used to extract genomic DNA from the blood cell samples. These data belong to a study of cytomegalovirus exposure and HLA in healthy donors (TCRdb year 2017). In the study overall: In an earlier analysis of approximately 500 of the donors, about 260 Gb of sequence data and 120 million or so unique TCR beta sequences from 150 million to 200 million T cells were reported. About 310 gigabases of sequencing data and tens of millions of unique TCR sequences were included in an early release covering several hundred HLA-typed donors. Of the roughly 400 genotyped donors, approximately 82% fell in the genetic ancestry cluster associated with self-reported Caucasian donors. The study aimed to test whether cataloging public T cell receptors could reveal signatures of past pathogen exposure. Using immunosequencing, the study profiled T cell repertoires from fewer than 850 subjects and related those repertoires to cytomegalovirus serostatus. In addition to the first cohort of 666 subjects, a separate validation cohort of 120 different subjects was used. The study combined high-throughput TCR immunosequencing, statistical association of individual TCRs with disease status, and machine learning to predict cytomegalovirus infection status. A later analysis re-analyzed previously published TCR beta repertoires from 500 to 700 donors and added high-resolution HLA genotyping to study TCR occurrence patterns. In the later analysis, no new phenotypic data were used to find candidate immune exposures; instead, reliance was placed on TCR beta sequences and their occurrence across donors. An earlier analysis of 500 to 750 of the donors applied high-throughput TCR beta sequencing to assess whether each TCR beta V gene segment acted as functional or pseudogenic. Donor age, sex, ethnicity and CMV serostatus were compiled alongside the repertoire data. A later genetic analysis took genome-wide SNP genotypes for about 55% of the 666 donors and used that subset as a discovery cohort. All discovery cohort repertoires had been generated on a single sequencing platform. Class I and class II HLA loci were covered by the typing at four-digit resolution. Typing coverage differed by locus: A, B, C, DRB1 and DQB1 were typed in about 620-630 donors, DQA1 in approximately 520, DPA1 in some 570, and DPB1 in around 490. Roughly 5 DR-DQ haplotypes were handled as single units for association and clustering because linkage in the cohort was strong. Across approximately 420 genotyped donors of the cohort, an average of roughly 250,000 unique TCR beta nucleotide sequences per donor were sequenced, and 15% to 20% of those sequences were non-productive. On the study overall, not on this receptor specifically: The authors suggested that the approach could potentially be extended to other disease states and immunological phenotypes. V-gene and J-gene trimming of TCR beta chains was associated with a missense DCLRE1C variant in a later genetic analysis, and the association was replicated in an independent cohort. This cohort had only TCR beta chains sequenced, and the lack of alpha or paired-chain data limited which features could be detected. HLA typing was unavailable for some donors at each locus, so association tests used only the typed subset. According to a later analysis, TCR association rates differed among HLA loci, with DRB1 alleles showing the most associated TCRs and HLA-C alleles showing the fewest. According to a later analysis, most CMV-associated TCR beta chains appeared to be HLA-restricted, and the HLA associations seemed to be driven largely by CMV exposure. A group of highly shared sequence variants was considered likely to be a technical artifact of the sequencing pipeline. When HLA alleles, especially DR and DQ, strongly co-occurred, TCR associations were difficult to assign to individual alleles. Some IMGT-functional V segments, including TRBV6-2 and TRBV6-3, could not be told apart with the 87-base-pair reads, so those segments were excluded. Most TCR sequences were observed very rarely across donors, whereas some public TCRs were present in many individuals. In a later analysis, HLA-associated TCR beta chains were found to be more clonally expanded and to have lower generation probabilities than equally common non-associated chains. A later analysis associated approximately 17,000 TCR beta sequences with specific HLA alleles at a false discovery rate of 0.05. Sequencing depth was assumed to be roughly uniform across donors in the presence/absence analyses, though that assumption may not hold. In both the original and validation cohorts, the classifier was reported to diagnose cytomegalovirus status with high specificity and sensitivity. CMV serostatus was the only immune exposure information available for the cohort. In a later genetic analysis, fewer N-insertions in productive TCRs were reported among donors in an Asian-associated ancestry cluster than the approximately 670-donor mean. In the study, 164 TCR beta chains were listed as associated with cytomegalovirus. Linkage disequilibrium might explain the correlated functional status among segregating V segments, but an unknown experimental factor could not be excluded. A few of the identified cytomegalovirus-associated TCR beta chains were confirmed in vitro to be specific for cytomegalovirus antigens. A further reported finding was that TCR beta sequences accurately predicted the HLA-A and HLA-B alleles for most subjects in the first cohort. The earlier analysis of 587 of the donors excluded some 15 rarely observed V segments, including chromosome 9 orphons, because counts were too low. According to a later analysis, parvovirus B19, influenza, CMV and Epstein-Barr virus appeared linked to several top co-occurrence clusters. An earlier analysis of several hundred of the donors showed that most TCR beta V segments appeared in productive rearrangements either about 87% or about 30% of the time, which broadly matched IMGT annotations.

The sequencing input was PBMCs. The chain was built from TRBV9 and TRBJ2-7, with 7 central nucleotides matching TRBD2. This clonotype was obtained from a woman aged 35 to 49 in good health and CMV-seropositive. The sequenced DNA is TGTGCCAGCAGCGTAGGGGTAGCGGGTAACCACGAGCAGTACTTC. Its protein is CASSVGVAGNHEQYF.